The 29 T cell receptor beta chains listed next were all sequenced from one sample in a study of glioma-infiltrating T cells. TCR alpha and beta CDR3 regions were amplified from RNA using iRepertoire nested multiplex PCR. TCRdb re-derived calls from the multiplex PCR reads in MiXCR, one entry per CDR3 protein. The sample contains roughly 200,000 distinct CDR3 sequences, around 45% of which appear only once. Sequenced material: glioma tissue, nonneoplastic brain tissue, or PBMCs (not recorded which). The receptors were gathered from a human donor with low-grade glioma or glioblastoma, undergoing nonglioma brain surgery, or in good health (not recorded which).

The table lists this clonotype with many counts. The rearrangement joins TRBV20-1 to TRBJ1-4, with D uncertain. This CDR3 has 14 residues. The ends were cut back, 6 bases at V and 3 bases at J, with 14 bases in the middle. CDR1 is DFQATT and CDR2 is SNEGSKA in the germline V gene (reference sequence). The CDR3: CSATPSGPNEKLFF. The CDR3 nucleotides are TGCAGTGCCACCCCTTCGGGTCCTAATGAAAAACTGTTTTTT.

In its sample, this clonotype was seen a few times. This chain links TRBV11-2 with TRBJ2-3, with TRBD2 matching 8 bases. Germline CDR1 is SGHAT and CDR2 is FQNNGV. V was clipped by 1 base and J by 5 bases; unmatched bases: 5. The CDR3 totals 15 residues. Written as DNA, the CDR3 is TGTGCCAGCAGCTTAGTCGGGCGGGAGGTAGATACGCAGTATTTT. This codes for CASSLVGREVDTQYF.

Note on this clonotype: A read error may explain this, as a much larger clone is one base away. V is TRBV28 and J is TRBJ2-1, with TRBD2 matching 11 bases. The J segment lost 7 bases and the V segment lost 10 bases, leaving 12 bases of the junction unmatched. The length of the CDR3 is 15 residues. Germline CDR1 MDHEN, CDR2 SYDVKM. CDR3 sequence: CAIRLAGGRRNEQFF. CDR3 nucleotide sequence: TGTGCCATCAGATTAGCGGGAGGGCGACGAAATGAGCAGTTCTTC.

The chain links TRBV12-3 or TRBV12-4 to TRBJ1-6; D not certain. This CDR3 contains 13 residues. V was cut by 8 bases and J by 7 bases, with 12 bases left in between. This chain's CDR3 is CASGLKVNSPLHF. The CDR3 DNA is TGTGCCAGCGGGCTCAAGGTCAATTCACCCCTCCACTTT.

The sample holds many counts of this clonotype. V is TRBV6-1 and J is TRBJ2-2; no clear D gene. The length of the CDR3 is 13 residues. Germline lookup yields CDR1 MNHNS and CDR2 SASEGT. The ends were cut back, 4 bases at V and 5 bases at J, with 8 bases in the middle. This chain's CDR3 is CASSATPTGELFF. The DNA for the CDR3 is TGTGCCAGCAGTGCGACCCCTACCGGGGAGCTGTTTTTT.

The V call is TRBV6-2 or TRBV6-3, the J call TRBJ1-3, with no clear D. Germline CDR1 and CDR2: MNHEY and SVGEGT. Trimming cost V 7 bases and J 2 bases, with 24 bases left between them. There are 18 residues in the CDR3. CDR3 loop: CASNHALTKKNPGNTIYF. CDR3 in DNA: TGTGCCAGCAACCACGCGCTCACGAAGAAGAACCCTGGAAACACCATATATTTT.

In its sample, this clonotype was seen many times. The chain is built from TRBV28 and TRBJ1-1, with a possible D match to TRBD1 (6 bases). Germline CDR1 and CDR2: MDHEN and SYDVKM. This CDR3 comprises 15 residues. Between the trimmed V and J ends, which lost 7 bases and 6 bases, there was a span of 21 bases. DNA of the CDR3: TGTGCCAGCAAATGGCCGGACAGTCGGGCCTCTGAAGCTTTCTTT. Translation: CASKWPDSRASEAFF.

The chain recombines TRBV5-4 with TRBJ1-1; D is ambiguous. In germline, CDR1 is SGHNT, CDR2 YYREEE (reference sequence). V lost 4 bases, J lost 0 bases, and 16 bases lay in between. The CDR3 has 16 residues. CDR3 sequence: CASSPAVQIMNTEAFF. The CDR3 DNA is TGTGCCAGCAGCCCCGCGGTTCAGATAATGAACACTGAAGCTTTCTTT.

The chain couples TRBV28 to TRBJ2-7; D unresolved. This CDR3 contains 12 residues. CDR1 and CDR2 from the germline V gene are MDHEN and SYDVKM. Trimming left V 6 bases short and J 0 bases short, with 6 bases between. In DNA form, the CDR3 reads TGTGCCAGCAGACCTAGCTCCTACGAGCAGTACTTC. This sequence encodes CASRPSSYEQYF.

Only a few counts were recorded for this clonotype. A much larger clone lies a single base off, so this may be a read error. Here the CDR3 reads CSARQGASGYTF. Written as DNA, the CDR3 is TGCAGTGCGAGACAAGGGGCGTCTGGCTACACCTTC. V usage is TRBV20-1 and J usage is TRBJ1-2; tentatively, D is TRBD1 (5 bases). CDR3 size: 12 residues. The germline gives CDR1 DFQATT, CDR2 SNEGSKA (reference sequence). V lost 6 bases to trimming and J lost 7 bases, with 15 bases between them.

The CDR3 nucleotides are TGTGCCAGCAATAGGGTGGCTAATGAAAAACTGTTTTTT. It codes for CASNRVANEKLFF. The chain recombines TRBV6-1 with TRBJ1-4; D is ambiguous. The V gene's germline CDR1 is MNHNS and CDR2 SASEGT. With 7 bases removed from V and 3 bases from J, the gap between germline ends came to 9 bases. CDR3 length: 13 amino acids.

Turning to this clonotype: This could be a read error, since a much larger clone is one nucleotide away. The chain joins TRBV19 to TRBJ1-5; the D is unclear. The CDR3 has 12 residues. Germline V gives CDR1 LNHDA, CDR2 SQIVND (reference sequence). Trimming removed 6 bases at V and 2 bases at J, with 5 bases between. The CDR3 bases are TGTGCCAGTAGGGAAGGCAATCAGCCCCAGCATTTT. Amino acid sequence: CASREGNQPQHF. The full variable domain, its missing parts supplied by reference TRBV19 and TRBJ1-5, is DGGITQSPKYLFRKEGQNVTLSCEQNLNHDAMYWYRQDPGQGLRLIYYSQIVNDFQKGDIAEGYSVSREKKESFPLTVTSAQKNPTAFYLCASREGNQPQHFGDGTRLSIL.

The chain carries TRBV6-1 and TRBJ2-3; tentatively, D is TRBD2 (6 bases). The CDR3 has 14 residues. V was pared by 6 bases and J by 3 bases, with 13 bases between. Germline values: CDR1 MNHNS, CDR2 SASEGT. The DNA of the CDR3 is TGTGCCAGCAGCGTGGGGGGAGAGACAGATACGCAGTATTTT. It specifies CASSVGGETDTQYF.

The table lists this clonotype with many counts. The gene calls are TRBV20-1 and TRBJ1-4; D perhaps matches TRBD1 (6 bases). In germline, CDR1 is DFQATT, CDR2 SNEGSKA (reference sequence). V gave up 2 bases and J gave up 0 bases, with 13 bases separating them. The CDR3 has 16 residues. The CDR3 here is CSARNTGFATNEKLFF. In DNA form, the CDR3 reads TGCAGTGCTAGAAATACAGGGTTTGCAACTAATGAAAAACTGTTTTTT.

The rearrangement links TRBV2 to TRBJ2-2; D ambiguous. Between the trimmed V and J ends, which lost 9 bases and 3 bases, there was a span of 14 bases. CDR1 SNHLY and CDR2 FYNNEI come from the germline V gene. The CDR3 length is 14 residues. The CDR3 loop reads CARSIKVDTGELFF. The CDR3 DNA sequence: TGTGCCAGAAGCATCAAGGTGGACACCGGGGAGCTGTTTTTT.

The V and J genes are TRBV3-1 and TRBJ2-3; D unclear. The germline V gene encodes CDR1 LGHDT and CDR2 YNNKEL (reference sequence). The CDR3 is made up of 14 amino acids. V shed 3 bases and J shed 0 bases, with 7 bases lying between them. In DNA form, the CDR3 reads TGTGCCAGCAGCCATGGAGTTAGCACAGATACGCAGTATTTT. It codes for CASSHGVSTDTQYF.

The chain employs TRBV4-1 and TRBJ2-5, with 9 bases lining up with TRBD2. Near its end, the DNA agrees better with TRBJ2-1, so the J call may be wrong. Per germline, CDR1 MGHRA and CDR2 YSYEKL. CDR3 length: 16 residues. Written as DNA, the CDR3 is TGCGCCAGCAGCCAAGAGGTTAGCGGGAGATACAATGAGCAGTTCTTC. Protein product: CASSQEVSGRYNEQFF.

This clonotype was recorded at least ten times. The chain is built from TRBV20-1 and TRBJ2-1; 10 nucleotides match TRBD2. CDR1 DFQATT and CDR2 SNEGSKA come from the germline V gene (reference sequence). The trim removed 6 bases at V and 2 bases at J, leaving 7 bases unmatched. The CDR3 loop spans 15 amino acids. CDR3 DNA sequence: TGCAGTGCATCTAAAACTAGCGGGACCTACAATGAGCAGTTCTTC. Amino acids: CSASKTSGTYNEQFF.

In the case of this clonotype: It may be a read error: a sequence one base away is much more abundant. V gene TRBV25-1 combines with J gene TRBJ2-4; perhaps TRBD1 as D (5 bases). The CDR3 spans 15 residues. Trimming took 5 bases from V and 2 from J, leaving 13 bases between them. The germline V gene has CDR1 MGHDK and CDR2 SYGVNS. Here the CDR3 DNA reads TGTGCCAGCAGTCAACTCTCAGGGACCAAAAACATTCAGTACTTC. Its translation: CASSQLSGTKNIQYF. Complete variable domain (other parts from reference TRBV25-1 and TRBJ2-4): EADIYQTPRYLVIGTGKKITLECSQTMGHDKMYWYQQDPGMELHLIHYSYGVNSTEKGDLSSESTVSRIRTEHFPLTLESARPSHTSQYLCASSQLSGTKNIQYFGAGTRLSVL.

The chain recombines TRBV2 with TRBJ2-7; 11 positions agree with TRBD1. The CDR3 sequence is 14 residues long. After removal of 6 bases from V and 5 bases from J, the junction contained 6 bases not matched to a gene. In germline, CDR1 is SNHLY, CDR2 FYNNEI. The CDR3 protein is CASSRDRGADEQYF. Here the CDR3 DNA reads TGTGCCAGCAGCCGGGACAGGGGGGCCGACGAGCAGTACTTC.

This clonotype was observed at least ten times. This rearrangement joins TRBV12-3 or TRBV12-4 to TRBJ1-1; D is undetermined. Trimming removed 5 bases from V and 2 bases from J, with 9 bases in between. The CDR3 is 13 amino acids. The chain's CDR3 is CASSLGVNTEAFF. As DNA, the CDR3 is TGTGCCAGCAGTCTCGGAGTTAACACTGAAGCTTTCTTT.

A remark on this clonotype: One junction end disagrees with the germline gene, perhaps due to a read error. CDR3 residues: CARTRGSTSTDKQYF. The CDR3 region has the DNA TGTGCCAGAACCAGAGGGAGTACTAGCACAGATAAGCAGTATTTT. The chain employs TRBV2 and TRBJ2-3; D may be TRBD2 (6 bases). From germline, CDR1 is SNHLY and CDR2 FYNNEI. The CDR3 loop spans 15 amino acids.

This clonotype was seen repeatedly, ten times or more. The V call is TRBV20-1, the J call TRBJ2-1, with D perhaps being TRBD1 or TRBD2 (5 bases each). The CDR3 totals 15 residues. CDR1 DFQATT and CDR2 SNEGSKA come from the germline V gene (reference sequence). Trimming took off 3 bases at V and 3 bases at J, with 15 bases between the two ends. CDR3 loop: CSASIGATYYNEQFF. The DNA for the CDR3 is TGCAGTGCTAGTATCGGGGCAACATACTACAATGAGCAGTTCTTC.

This clonotype appeared many times. This chain joins TRBV25-1 and TRBJ1-2; 9 bases are a match to TRBD1. Germline CDR1 and CDR2: MGHDK and SYGVNS. The CDR3 loop spans 14 amino acids. With 7 bases clipped from V and 5 bases from J, the junction kept 8 bases outside the gene matches. CDR3 in amino acids: CASTYRGQKYGYTF. DNA of the CDR3: TGTGCCAGCACCTACAGGGGGCAGAAATATGGCTACACCTTC.

The CDR3 nucleotides are TGTGCCACCATAGATGGGTCAGTTCCCATCGAACTTGAAGCTTTCTTT. This gives the protein CATIDGSVPIELEAFF. This rearrangement joins TRBV24-1 to TRBJ1-1; D gene unclear. Trimming cost V 8 bases and J 7 bases, with 25 bases left between them. The length of the CDR3 is 16 residues. Germline lookup yields CDR1 KGHDR and CDR2 SFDVKD.

As to this clonotype: This may be a read error, as it is one base from a much larger clone. V and J are TRBV28 and TRBJ2-3, with 9 bases fitting TRBD2. Germline-derived CDR1 and CDR2 are MDHEN and SYDVKM. There are 17 residues in the CDR3. The CDR3 DNA follows: TGTTCCAGCATACCTGTGGGTAGACCACTAGCGGGAGATACGCAGTATTTT. It codes for CSSIPVGRPLAGDTQYF.

About this clonotype itself: A much more abundant neighbour one base away suggests this may be a read error. V gene TRBV6-1 combines with J gene TRBJ2-5, with 9 bases matching TRBD1. The germline V gene has CDR1 MNHNS and CDR2 SASEGT. V lost 7 bases to trimming and J lost 5 bases; unmatched junction nucleotides: 14. The CDR3 is 16 residues long. CDR3 nucleotides: TGTGCCAGCATCCAGGTACAGGGGGCTTGGAAGGAGACCCAGTACTTC. Protein: CASIQVQGAWKETQYF.

This chain links TRBV4-1 with TRBJ2-2; either TRBD1 or TRBD2 may fit D (6 bases each). Germline loops: CDR1 MGHRA, CDR2 YSYEKL. V gave up 2 bases and J gave up 6 bases, with 10 bases separating them. The CDR3 is 14 residues long. The CDR3 loop reads CASSQPRGAGELFF. The CDR3 DNA reads as TGCGCCAGCAGCCAACCGAGGGGGGCCGGGGAGCTGTTTTTT.

The gene calls are TRBV12-3 or TRBV12-4 and TRBJ2-7; TRBD1 matches at 7 bases. CDR3 size: 13 residues. Trimming cost V 3 bases and J 3 bases; bases outside gene matches: 2. The CDR3 spells CASSFQGVYEQYF. In DNA form, the CDR3 reads TGTGCCAGCAGTTTCCAGGGGGTCTACGAGCAGTACTTC.